Presented here are 27 T cell receptor beta chains from one specimen sequenced in a study of cytomegalovirus exposure and HLA in healthy donors. PCR used 60 Vbeta primers and 13 Jbeta primers. This table comes from immunoSEQ multiplex PCR, and its TCRdb copy is limited to in-frame clones, with some not included. Of 150,000 to 200,000 clones in the sample, around 85% were seen once. Sequencing was performed on PBMCs. These receptor sequences come from a man aged 18 to 29 in good health and CMV-seropositive.

This chain uses TRBV5-1 with TRBJ1-2, with 7 nucleotides matching TRBD1. Looked up from germline, CDR1 is SGHRS and CDR2 is YFSETQ. The CDR3 is 13 amino acids. The junction had 8 bases not matched to a gene; V was cut back by 4 bases and J by 8 bases. For the CDR3, the DNA is TGCGCCAGCAGCGCGGGACAGACGGAGGGCTACACCTTC. Its protein product is CASSAGQTEGYTF.

CDR3 coding DNA: TGTGCCAGCAGTTCCGAGGACCGGGACTTCAATCAGCCCCAGCATTTT. Protein product: CASSSEDRDFNQPQHF. This chain connects TRBV27 to TRBJ1-5; TRBD1 might be the D (5 bases). V gave up 4 bases and J gave up 3 bases, with 16 bases separating them. This CDR3 comprises 16 residues. CDR1 and CDR2 (germline): MNHEY, SMNVEV (reference sequence).

The chain carries TRBV30 and TRBJ1-1, with D unresolved. The CDR3 has 14 residues. The V gene lost 2 bases and the J gene lost 6 bases, with 16 bases spanning the gap. Germline V gene data show CDR1 as GTSNPN and CDR2 as SVGIG (reference sequence). The CDR3 is CAWSLSLVAAEAFF. For the CDR3, the DNA is TGTGCCTGGAGTCTGAGTTTGGTAGCGGCTGAAGCTTTCTTT.

This sequence joins TRBV27 and TRBJ1-3; D remains unclear. The CDR3 has 14 residues. With 0 bases removed from V and 4 bases from J, the gap between germline ends came to 7 bases. The V gene's germline CDR1 is MNHEY and CDR2 SMNVEV (reference sequence). This CDR3 is CASSLSGRGNTIYF. CDR3 DNA sequence: TGTGCCAGCAGTTTATCCGGGAGGGGAAACACCATATATTTT.

The rearrangement links TRBV2 to TRBJ2-1; TRBD2 agrees at 10 bases. Trimming took 5 bases from V and 4 from J; bases not matched to a gene: 2. This CDR3 is built from 14 residues. Germline V gene lookup returns CDR1 SNHLY and CDR2 FYNNEI. For the CDR3, the DNA is TGTGCCAGCAGTCCTAGCGGGGGTTACAATGAGCAGTTCTTC. Translated: CASSPSGGYNEQFF.

The chain joins TRBV6-1 to TRBJ2-3; D is uncertain. CDR3 length: 13 residues. Germline CDR1 reads MNHNS; CDR2 reads SASEGT. The germline V and J ends were trimmed by 10 bases and 1 base, with 12 bases remaining between them. DNA of the CDR3: TGTGCCATCCGACTGGATCGCACAGATACGCAGTATTTT. It encodes CAIRLDRTDTQYF.

The V and J genes are TRBV19 and TRBJ2-7; TRBD1 aligns across 7 bases. Germline CDR1 and CDR2: LNHDA and SQIVND (reference sequence). CDR3 size: 15 residues. The V and J ends lost 5 bases and 6 bases, in that order; junction bases with no gene match: 13. CDR3 DNA sequence: TGTGCCAGTAGTGGACCGGACAGGCGAGTGGGCGAGCAGTACTTC. This encodes CASSGPDRRVGEQYF.

The chain joins TRBV19 to TRBJ1-1; a possible D gene is TRBD1 (5 bases). CDR1 is LNHDA, CDR2 SQIVND, per germline (reference sequence). The CDR3 runs 13 residues. Deletions cut 2 bases from V and 4 bases from J, with 8 bases between. The DNA for the CDR3 is TGTGCCAGTAGTATATGGGGCGGCACTGAAGCTTTCTTT. Protein: CASSIWGGTEAFF.

This clone appeared a few times. The V and J genes are TRBV4-3 and TRBJ1-3; D is ambiguous. The V and J ends lost 4 bases and 4 bases respectively, with 14 bases between them. Germline assignment: CDR1 LGHNA and CDR2 YSLEER. This CDR3 contains 15 residues. The CDR3 spells CASSPSFVAGNTIYF. As DNA, the CDR3 is TGCGCCAGCAGCCCCTCCTTTGTGGCCGGAAACACCATATATTTT.

CDR3 coding DNA: TGTGCCACCTTGGGGGCGTCGGATTATGGCTACACCTTC. Protein product: CATLGASDYGYTF. V usage is TRBV25-1 and J usage is TRBJ1-2; D might be TRBD1 (6 bases). The CDR3 has 13 amino acids. Germline values: CDR1 MGHDK, CDR2 SYGVNS. V shed 10 bases and J shed 5 bases, with 17 bases lying between them.

This clone was observed a single time. The chain combines TRBV29-1 with TRBJ1-5; 7 bases agree with TRBD1. J was trimmed by 0 bases and V by 7 bases; bases with no gene match: 6. Germline CDR1 reads SQVTM; CDR2 reads ANQGSEA. This CDR3 comprises 14 residues. CDR3 nucleotide sequence: TGCAGCGCCGCTACAGGGGCTAGCAATCAGCCCCAGCATTTT. Its translation is CSAATGASNQPQHF.

This clone is a singleton in its sample. J is TRBJ2-5 and V is TRBV21-1; TRBD1 is taken as the D call from the table, unchecked against the DNA. TRBV21-1 counts as a pseudogene. CDR3 size: 14 residues. The CDR3 spells CASSRQGGGETQYF. In DNA, the CDR3 is TGTGCCAGCAGCAGACAGGGTGGGGGAGAGACCCAGTACTTC.

The chain has TRBV9 and TRBJ2-2; no firm D call. This CDR3 region has 14 residues. With 2 bases removed from V and 5 bases from J, the gap between germline ends came to 10 bases. Looked up from germline, CDR1 is SGDLS and CDR2 is YYNGEE. This CDR3 is CASSVPSGTGELFF. The CDR3 bases are TGTGCCAGCAGCGTCCCATCAGGAACCGGGGAGCTGTTTTTT. The variable domain in full, with the rest retrieved from reference TRBV9 and TRBJ2-2, is DSGVTQTPKHLITATGQRVTLRCSPRSGDLSVYWYQQSLDQGLQFLIQYYNGEERAKGNILERFSAQQFPDLHSELNLSSLELGDSALYFCASSVPSGTGELFFGEGSRLTVL.

The genes are TRBV27 and TRBJ2-5, with TRBD2 matching over 10 bases. The trim removed 2 bases at V and 2 bases at J, leaving 5 bases unmatched. Germline V gene sequence: CDR1 MNHEY, CDR2 SMNVEV (reference sequence). This CDR3 comprises 16 residues. As DNA, the CDR3 is TGTGCCAGCAGTTTAAACGTAGCGGGGGGTCAAGAGACCCAGTACTTC. Its translation is CASSLNVAGGQETQYF.

The V call is TRBV7-2, the J call TRBJ2-7; 9 bases match TRBD2. Germline CDR1 and CDR2: SGHTA and FQGNSA. This CDR3 is 15 amino acids long. The V gene end was trimmed by 1 base and the J gene end by 4 bases; junction bases not matched to a gene: 5. The CDR3 DNA sequence: TGTGCCAGCAGCTTAGGGGCCCTAGCGGGGTACGAGCAGTACTTC. This sequence encodes CASSLGALAGYEQYF.

V and J are TRBV12-5 and TRBJ2-1; D unclear. This CDR3 has 15 residues. CDR1 is LGHNT and CDR2 is FRNRAP in the germline V gene. Trimming left V 2 bases short and J 1 base short, with 9 bases between. The CDR3 DNA sequence: TGTGCTAGTGGTTTGTTTTTTCTGTCCTACAATGAGCAGTTCTTC. This encodes CASGLFFLSYNEQFF.

This clone was seen a single time. The chain couples TRBV28 to TRBJ2-5, with 7 bases identical to TRBD1. This CDR3 has 13 residues. Losses at the gene ends were 3 bases for V and 3 bases for J; bases not matched to a gene: 1. Per germline, CDR1 MDHEN and CDR2 SYDVKM. The CDR3: CASSFGTEETQYF. CDR3 DNA: TGTGCCAGCAGTTTTGGGACAGAAGAGACCCAGTACTTC.

The chain links TRBV19 to TRBJ2-2, with D tentatively TRBD1 (5 bases). This CDR3 is 13 amino acids long. Germline CDR1 LNHDA, CDR2 SQIVND (reference sequence). Trimming shortened V by 11 bases and J by 0 bases, and 10 bases separated the two germline ends. CDR3 sequence (DNA): TGTGCCCTGGGGCATACGAACACCGGGGAGCTGTTTTTT. Encoded protein: CALGHTNTGELFF.

V and J are TRBV12-1 and TRBJ1-1. TRBV12-1 is described as a pseudogene. This CDR3 is built from 13 residues. Here the CDR3 DNA reads TGTGCCAGCAGCGTACTCATCCCCACTGAAGCTTTCTTT. It translates to CASSVLIPTEAFF.

In its sample, this clone was seen once. The J gene is TRBJ1-2, the V gene TRBV7-3; D is unresolved. CDR1 and CDR2 from the germline V gene are SGHTA and FQGTGA. The CDR3 sequence is 15 residues long. V lost 6 bases, J lost 6 bases, and 20 bases lay in between. The DNA for the CDR3 is TGTGCCAGCAGTCCTACTTCCGGGTCTCGGGATGGCTACACCTTC. It is translated as CASSPTSGSRDGYTF. Complete variable domain (other parts from reference TRBV7-3 and TRBJ1-2): GAGVSQTPSNKVTEKGKYVELRCDPISGHTALYWYRQSLGQGPEFLIYFQGTGAADDSGLPNDRFFAVRPEGSVSTLKIQRTERGDSAVYLCASSPTSGSRDGYTFGSGTRLTVV.

This chain joins TRBV23-1 and TRBJ2-7; TRBD1 matches 9 bases. TRBV23-1 is reported as an ORF; its role is uncertain. The CDR3 spans 16 residues. Germline trimming cut 1 base from V and 6 bases from J; bases unmatched to any gene: 10. CDR3 loop: CASSQCRTGESFEQYF. CDR3 nucleotide sequence: TGCGCCAGCAGTCAATGTCGGACAGGGGAAAGCTTCGAGCAGTACTTC.

V is TRBV10-2 and J is TRBJ2-1; 10 bases line up with TRBD2. Trimming removed 6 bases from V and 0 bases from J; junction bases left unmatched: 5. The CDR3 has 16 residues. Germline V gene sequence: CDR1 WSHSY, CDR2 SAAADI. CDR3 bases: TGCGCCAGCAGGGAACTAGCGGGGATCTCCTACAATGAGCAGTTCTTC. Its translation: CASRELAGISYNEQFF.

The chain links TRBV4-1 to TRBJ1-2; TRBD1 aligns across 9 bases. There are 14 residues in the CDR3. Germline V lookup: CDR1 MGHRA, CDR2 YSYEKL. V was pared by 6 bases and J by 8 bases, with 10 bases of the junction left unmatched. CDR3 nucleotide sequence: TGCGCCAGCAGAGGGACAGGGAGGTTTTTGGGCTACACCTTC. Protein sequence: CASRGTGRFLGYTF.

CDR3 sequence: CASLTEGTEAFF. The CDR3 region has the DNA TGTGCCAGTTTAACCGAGGGCACTGAAGCTTTCTTT. The gene calls are TRBV19 and TRBJ1-1; D not resolved. Germline CDR1 and CDR2: LNHDA and SQIVND (reference sequence). Between the trimmed V and J ends, which lost 8 bases and 4 bases, there was a span of 11 bases. The CDR3 totals 12 residues.

The genes are TRBV19 and TRBJ1-2; 9 positions match TRBD1. Germline V gives CDR1 LNHDA, CDR2 SQIVND (reference sequence). Trimming took 6 bases from V and 1 from J; bases not matched to a gene: 6. CDR3 length: 15 residues. In DNA, the CDR3 is TGTGCCAGTAGCACGGGACAGGGCCTTAACTATGGCTACACCTTC. Translation gives CASSTGQGLNYGYTF. Full variable domain (missing parts from reference TRBV19 and TRBJ1-2): DGGITQSPKYLFRKEGQNVTLSCEQNLNHDAMYWYRQDPGQGLRLIYYSQIVNDFQKGDIAEGYSVSREKKESFPLTVTSAQKNPTAFYLCASSTGQGLNYGYTFGSGTRLTVV.

The rearrangement links TRBV11-2 to TRBJ1-1; D possibly corresponds to TRBD1 (5 bases). CDR1 is SGHAT, CDR2 FQNNGV, per germline. The CDR3 totals 15 residues. The V gene lost 4 bases and the J gene lost 1 base, with 13 bases spanning the gap. The CDR3 coding sequence is TGTGCCAGCAGCTCCTCCCCGACAGCGAACACTGAAGCTTTCTTT. Translated, it gives CASSSSPTANTEAFF.

In this sample, this clone turned up a few times. The rearrangement joins TRBV6-1 to TRBJ2-7; D is uncertain. The V gene's germline CDR1 is MNHNS and CDR2 SASEGT. CDR3 length: 14 amino acids. The ends were cut back, 4 bases at V and 3 bases at J, with 13 bases in the middle. CDR3 DNA: TGTGCCAGCAGTGGCGGCCGCTACCGCTACGAGCAGTACTTC. Protein product: CASSGGRYRYEQYF.